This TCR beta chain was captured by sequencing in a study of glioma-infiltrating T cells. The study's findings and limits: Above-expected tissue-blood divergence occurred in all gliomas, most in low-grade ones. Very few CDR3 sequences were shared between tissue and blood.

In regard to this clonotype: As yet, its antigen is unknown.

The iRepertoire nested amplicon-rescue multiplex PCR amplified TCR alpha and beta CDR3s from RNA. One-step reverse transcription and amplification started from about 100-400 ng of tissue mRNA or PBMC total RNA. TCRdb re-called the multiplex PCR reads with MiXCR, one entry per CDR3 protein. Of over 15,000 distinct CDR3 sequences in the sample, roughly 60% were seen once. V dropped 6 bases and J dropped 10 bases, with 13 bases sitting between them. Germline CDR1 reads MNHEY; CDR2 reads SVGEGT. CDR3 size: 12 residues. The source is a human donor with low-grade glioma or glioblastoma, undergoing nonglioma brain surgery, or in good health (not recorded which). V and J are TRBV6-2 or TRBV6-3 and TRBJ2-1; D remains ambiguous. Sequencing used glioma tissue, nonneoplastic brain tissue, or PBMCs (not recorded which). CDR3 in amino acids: CASSSAAQEQFF. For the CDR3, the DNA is TGTGCCAGCAGCTCCGCAGCTCAAGAGCAGTTCTTC.